A single sample is the source of the 17 T cell receptor beta chains below, sequenced in a study of shared clonotypes between healthy human individuals. Terminally differentiated effector memory CD45RA+ cells were excluded from the naive CD8 cells, which were CD45RO-negative and positively selected for CCR7. Clones were read by immunoSEQ multiplex PCR, and TCRdb kept only the in-frame ones, dropping some. Of about 1,800,000 clones listed, roughly 95% are singletons. Material: naive CD8+ T cells sorted from blood. These receptor sequences come from a man between 18 and 29 years old in good health.

The J gene is TRBJ2-7, the V gene TRBV5-4; 8 bases agree with TRBD2. V was clipped by 4 bases and J by 3 bases; unmatched bases: 9. Per the germline V gene, CDR1 is SGHNT and CDR2 is YYREEE (reference sequence). CDR3 length equals 15 residues. The CDR3 nucleotides read TGTGCCAGCAGCCCGGGTGAGCGGGAGAGCTACGAGCAGTACTTC. Amino acid sequence: CASSPGERESYEQYF.

V gene TRBV15 combines with J gene TRBJ1-6, with a possible D match to TRBD1 (6 bases). V lost 0 bases and J 10 bases, leaving 13 bases between the germline ends. The CDR3 sequence is 15 residues long. CDR1 LNHNV and CDR2 YYDKDF come from the germline V gene (reference sequence). The CDR3 protein is CATSRDRGGVSPLHF. The CDR3 DNA reads TGTGCCACCAGCAGAGATAGGGGGGGAGTCTCACCCCTCCACTTT.

This clone occurred a few times. CDR3 bases: TGTGCCAGTAGGGCCAGACCGGGAGATACGCAGTATTTT. Translating it yields CASRARPGDTQYF. V gene TRBV19 combines with J gene TRBJ2-3, with unresolved D. This CDR3 has 13 amino acids. In germline, CDR1 is LNHDA, CDR2 SQIVND (reference sequence). Between the trimmed V and J ends, which lost 6 bases and 5 bases, there was a span of 12 bases.

The chain is built from TRBV7-9 and TRBJ1-2, with D possibly TRBD1 on 5 matching bases. The CDR3 extends over 17 amino acids. Trimming removed 8 bases from V and 3 bases from J, with 25 bases in between. Germline CDR1 and CDR2: SEHNR and FQNEAQ (reference sequence). The CDR3 nucleotides are TGTGCCAGCTCCTCCCCGGGGCAGGCCACCTCTCACTATGGCTACACCTTC. Its protein is CASSSPGQATSHYGYTF.

This clone was found once. DNA for the CDR3: TGTGCCAGCAGCTTCCGACTAGCGGCTAGCACAGATACGCAGTATTTT. Its protein product is CASSFRLAASTDTQYF. The chain is built from TRBV7-9 and TRBJ2-3; 9 positions agree with TRBD2. The CDR3 consists of 16 residues. V was clipped by 3 bases and J by 0 bases; unmatched bases: 4. Germline V CDR1 and CDR2: SEHNR, FQNEAQ (reference sequence).

This clone has more than one count but fewer than ten. V usage is TRBV23-1 and J usage is TRBJ2-1; D could derive from TRBD1 or TRBD2 (5 bases each). TRBV23-1 is an open reading frame, and its role is uncertain. This CDR3 region has 11 residues. V lost 4 bases, J lost 8 bases, and 6 bases lay in between. In DNA, the CDR3 is TGCGCCAGCAGTCTGGGGGATGAGCAGTTCTTC. Translation gives CASSLGDEQFF.

The J gene is TRBJ2-3, the V gene TRBV10-1, with D uncertain. The CDR3 covers 14 residues. V was trimmed by 2 bases and J by 1 base, leaving 7 bases between them. Germline loops: CDR1 WNHNN, CDR2 SYGVQD (reference sequence). The CDR3 nucleotides are TGCGCCAGCAGTGAGACCCTCGGCACAGATACGCAGTATTTT. Encoded protein: CASSETLGTDTQYF.

The rearrangement uses TRBV4-3 and TRBJ2-3; 8 bases map to TRBD2. The trim removed 0 bases at V and 2 bases at J, leaving 10 bases unmatched. Per the germline V gene, CDR1 is LGHNA and CDR2 is YSLEER. The length of the CDR3 is 18 residues. The CDR3 bases are TGCGCCAGCAGCCAAGAATCGCCAGCGGGAGTATACACAGATACGCAGTATTTT. Residues: CASSQESPAGVYTDTQYF.

This chain connects TRBV6-5 to TRBJ1-6; possibly TRBD1 for D (5 bases). The CDR3 loop spans 15 amino acids. Germline values: CDR1 MNHEY, CDR2 SVGAGI. The V end was cut by 5 bases, the J end by 8 bases, with 16 bases between. The CDR3 coding sequence is TGTGCCAGCAGTATTGGGCCCGGGGGGGATTCACCCCTCCACTTT. Protein sequence: CASSIGPGGDSPLHF.

The chain combines TRBV4-1 with TRBJ1-4, with 10 nucleotides matching TRBD1. V dropped 2 bases and J dropped 4; count of bases not matched to a gene: 7. Germline V gives CDR1 MGHRA, CDR2 YSYEKL. The CDR3 is 17 amino acids. The CDR3 sequence is CASSQWTGGGINEKLFF. The CDR3 DNA sequence: TGCGCCAGCAGCCAATGGACAGGGGGGGGAATTAATGAAAAACTGTTTTTT.

A single count supports this clone. Other DNA sequences within the sample encode an identical CDR3. The CDR3 reads CASSIGTPGELFF. CDR3 DNA sequence: TGTGCCAGTAGTATAGGGACACCCGGGGAGCTGTTTTTT. The rearrangement joins TRBV19 to TRBJ2-2, with D possibly TRBD1 on 5 matching bases. V lost 1 base and J 6 bases, leaving 6 bases between the germline ends. Germline values: CDR1 LNHDA, CDR2 SQIVND (reference sequence). The CDR3 totals 13 residues.

The CDR3 region is CASSLGRGSLAKNIQYF. The CDR3 bases are TGTGCCAGCAGCTTAGGGAGGGGGAGCCTAGCCAAAAACATTCAGTACTTC. The rearrangement links TRBV13 to TRBJ2-4, with D perhaps TRBD1 (6 bases). The V end lost 0 bases, the J end lost 0 bases, and 12 bases lay between the germline ends. CDR1 is PRHDT, CDR2 FYEKMQ, per germline (reference sequence). The CDR3 runs to 17 residues. Full variable domain (missing parts from reference TRBV13 and TRBJ2-4): AAGVIQSPRHLIKEKRETATLKCYPIPRHDTVYWYQQGPGQDPQFLISFYEKMQSDKGSIPDRFSAQQFSDYHSELNMSSLELGDSALYFCASSLGRGSLAKNIQYFGAGTRLSVL.

The V call is TRBV7-9, the J call TRBJ1-4; D gene ambiguous. With 1 base removed from V and 7 bases from J, the gap between germline ends came to 13 bases. Germline V gene data show CDR1 as SEHNR and CDR2 as FQNEAQ (reference sequence). The CDR3 extends over 15 amino acids. CDR3 protein: CASSLGADRGEKLFF. The CDR3 DNA sequence: TGTGCCAGCAGCTTAGGGGCAGACCGGGGTGAAAAACTGTTTTTT.

This chain joins TRBV28 and TRBJ1-2; 11 positions match TRBD1. CDR1 MDHEN and CDR2 SYDVKM come from the germline V gene. V dropped 8 bases and J dropped 4; count of bases not matched to a gene: 6. The CDR3 has 14 amino acids. This chain's CDR3 is CASFGTGGSYGYTF. The DNA for the CDR3 is TGTGCCAGCTTTGGGACAGGGGGAAGCTATGGCTACACCTTC.

The chain employs TRBV7-9 and TRBJ2-5; 9 bases match TRBD1. CDR1 and CDR2 from the germline V gene are SEHNR and FQNEAQ (reference sequence). Trimming removed 2 bases from V and 3 bases from J; junction bases left unmatched: 4. The CDR3 runs 15 residues. This chain's CDR3 is CASSLSDRGEETQYF. CDR3 bases: TGTGCCAGCAGCTTAAGCGACAGGGGGGAAGAGACCCAGTACTTC.

This clone was found once. Other DNA sequences within the sample encode an identical CDR3. The CDR3 spells CASSERQGPYEQYF. The CDR3 nucleotides are TGTGCCAGCAGTGAACGGCAGGGTCCCTACGAGCAGTACTTC. J is TRBJ2-7 and V is TRBV25-1, with D possibly matching TRBD1 (5 bases). Germline V lookup: CDR1 MGHDK, CDR2 SYGVNS. There are 14 residues in the CDR3. Trimming shortened V by 2 bases and J by 2 bases, and 10 bases separated the two germline ends.

The rearrangement uses TRBV7-6 and TRBJ1-2; the D gene is possibly TRBD1 (5 bases). The CDR3 has 14 amino acids. V lost 5 bases to trimming and J lost 2 bases, with 12 bases between them. CDR1 and CDR2 from the germline V gene are SGHVS and FNYEAQ. DNA for the CDR3: TGTGCCAGCAGCCCCCGAGACAGCAACTATGGCTACACCTTC. Its translation: CASSPRDSNYGYTF.